The present entry profiles one T cell receptor (beta chain) with its context. The CDR3 spans 16 residues. V trimming: 4 bases; J trimming: 8 bases; junction bases outside the gene matches: 12. The germline CDR1 and CDR2 sequences are MGHRA and YSYEKL. Method: immunoSEQ multiplex PCR; TCRdb's copy keeps in-frame clones and lacks some. The sample carries about 170,000 clones, approximately 88% recorded once. This sample was taken from a study of blood T cell repertoires in COVID-19. The sample taken for sequencing was peripheral blood. The chain uses TRBV4-1 and TRBJ1-3; 9 positions match TRBD1. The origin of this receptor is a woman aged 60 to 75 with acute or convalescent COVID-19. The CDR3 DNA follows: TGCGCCAGCAGCCCAGGACAGGGGCCCTCCTCGGACACCATATATTTT. Its protein product is CASSPGQGPSSDTIYF.